The clone carrying this T cell receptor beta chain was observed a few times. In germline, CDR1 is LGHDT, CDR2 YNNKEL (reference sequence). The CDR3 loop spans 14 amino acids. The V end lost 3 bases, the J end lost 4 bases, and 12 bases lay between the germline ends. The sample originates from a study of blood T cell repertoires in COVID-19. Sequencing was performed with immunoSEQ multiplex PCR; in TCRdb, only in-frame clones are kept and a portion is missing. Of 36,000 or so clones listed, approximately 90% were seen once; the top ten hold 4.8%. V and J are TRBV3-1 (or the pseudogene TRBV3-2) and TRBJ1-2; a possible D gene is TRBD1 (5 bases). This receptor was taken from a human donor in a cohort sampled during active COVID-19. Specimen: peripheral blood. The CDR3 here is CASSQPGWTYGYTF. The CDR3 DNA is TGTGCCAGCAGCCAGCCAGGGTGGACCTATGGCTACACCTTC.